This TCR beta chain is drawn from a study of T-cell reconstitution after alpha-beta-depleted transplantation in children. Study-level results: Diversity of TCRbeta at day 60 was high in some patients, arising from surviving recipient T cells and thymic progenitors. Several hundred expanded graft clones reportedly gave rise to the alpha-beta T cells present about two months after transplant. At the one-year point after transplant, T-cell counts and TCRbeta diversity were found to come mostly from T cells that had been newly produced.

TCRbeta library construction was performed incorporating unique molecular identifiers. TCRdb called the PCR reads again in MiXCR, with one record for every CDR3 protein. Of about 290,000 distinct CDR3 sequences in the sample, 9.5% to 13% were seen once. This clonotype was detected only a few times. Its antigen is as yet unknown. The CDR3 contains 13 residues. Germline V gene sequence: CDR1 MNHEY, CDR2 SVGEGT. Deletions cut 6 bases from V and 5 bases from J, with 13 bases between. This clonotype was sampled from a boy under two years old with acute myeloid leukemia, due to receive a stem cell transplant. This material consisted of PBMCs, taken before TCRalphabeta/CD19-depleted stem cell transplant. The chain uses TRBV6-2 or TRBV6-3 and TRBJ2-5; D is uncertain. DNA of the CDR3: TGTGCCAGCAGCTTAGGTACTGTGGAGACCCAGTACTTC. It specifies CASSLGTVETQYF.